This T cell receptor (beta chain) was captured in a study of CD8+CD57+ T cells in acquired aplastic anemia. For the study at large: The mean DNA yield obtained from sorted CD4+ and CD8+ cells came to roughly 3 ug. Study-level results: Patients and controls shared some 30 CD8+ CDR3 sequences, highly expressed in patients.

It was genomic DNA that served as the template for profiling TCR beta VDJ and CDR3. TCRdb reprocessed the reads via MiXCR and lists one record per CDR3 protein. In the table there are over 35,000 distinct CDR3 sequences, 65% to 70% of which are singletons. A note on this clonotype: Its cognate antigen is unknown.

The CDR3 covers 11 residues. Germline V gives CDR1 DFQATT, CDR2 SNEGSKA (reference sequence). Trimming shortened V by 2 bases and J by 2 bases, and 2 bases separated the two germline ends. The sample was sorted CD4+, CD8+, or CD8+CD57+ T cells (not recorded which) from PBMCs. The J gene is TRBJ2-3, the V gene TRBV20-1; D remains ambiguous. The receptor's source is a human donor in good health, serving as a control. CDR3 DNA sequence: TGCAGTGCTAGAATCACAGATACGCAGTATTTT. As protein: CSARITDTQYF.